These 15 T cell receptor delta chains came from one sample sequenced in a study of γδ T cells in repeated Plasmodium falciparum infection. TCRdb made new clone calls on the multiplex PCR reads using CATT. This table holds over 90,000 delta-chain clones, 0.85% to 1% found once. Flow sorting of PBMC yielded separate Vgamma9/Vdelta2+ and Vdelta2-negative gammadelta T cell populations for bulk repertoire analysis. Sequencing was done on a sample of gamma-delta T cells from blood. Every receptor here comes from a pool of human donors (malaria-infected and uninfected, not separated).

This clone was counted at least ten times. This DNA's translation and the protein TCRdb lists, from a much larger clone, do not match at residue 3, likely due to a read error; the protein shown is translated from the DNA. The chain links TRDV2 to TRDJ1, with TRDD3 matching 8 bases. The J gene, left out of TCRdb, was set here by checking the DNA against germline. The CDR3 spans 16 residues. Germline V lookup: CDR1 GEAIGNYY, CDR2 EKD. The CDR3 here is CARDTLGARGADKLIF. Here the CDR3 DNA reads TGTGCCCGTGACACACTGGGGGCCCGAGGGGCCGATAAACTCATCTTT.

Regarding this clone: For this DNA, TCRdb reports the protein of a much larger clone, which diverges at residue 9, most likely from a read error; the protein presented here is translated directly from the DNA. CDR3 protein: CALSYRDGKGLQYTDKLIF. The CDR3 DNA reads TGTGCTCTTTCCTACCGGGATGGTAAAGGGTTACAGTACACCGATAAACTCATCTTT. This sequence joins TRDV1 and TRDJ1; D is possibly TRDD2 (6 bases). Here the J gene came from matching the DNA to germline, since TCRdb omits it. CDR1 and CDR2 (germline): TSWWSYY, QGS. This CDR3 region has 19 residues. V dropped 8 bases and J dropped 0 bases, with 28 bases sitting between them.

Comments on this clone: TCRdb attributes to this sequence the protein of a much larger clone, which differs from the DNA translation at residue 3; a read error is likely, and the protein displayed is translated from the DNA. CDR3 sequence reads: CARDTPSSRHLGDNRTDKLIF. CDR3 bases: TGTGCCCGTGACACACCGTCTTCAAGGCATCTGGGGGATAATCGCACCGATAAACTCATCTTT. V usage is TRDV2 and J usage is TRDJ1; 10 positions agree with TRDD3. No J gene is reported in TCRdb; it was inferred here by comparing the DNA with germline. Germline CDR1 and CDR2: GEAIGNYY and EKD. This CDR3 comprises 21 residues.

Comment on this clone: A far larger clone is just one base off, so this is likely a read error. Different DNA sequences within this sample yield the same CDR3. The chain uses TRDV2 and TRDJ1; 12 bases line up with TRDD3. The junction had 13 bases not matched to a gene; V was cut back by 3 bases and J by 0 bases. The CDR3 loop spans 19 amino acids. The germline V gene has CDR1 GEAIGNYY and CDR2 EKD. CDR3 in amino acids: CACDPVLGDTPLYTDKLIF. CDR3 coding DNA: TGTGCCTGTGACCCTGTACTGGGGGATACTCCTTTGTACACCGATAAACTCATCTTT.

This clone came up many times. The chain recombines TRDV1 with TRDJ1; TRDD3 agrees at 12 bases. The J gene is absent in TCRdb and was assigned here via DNA matching to germline. This CDR3 is built from 22 residues. Looked up from germline, CDR1 is TSWWSYY and CDR2 is QGS. V was pared by 10 bases and J by 0 bases, with 27 bases of the junction left unmatched. CDR3 in DNA: TGTGCTCCTTTATCCTACGTGAGCTTCTGGGGGATACGCCAACCGTACACCGATAAACTCATCTTT. Its protein product is CAPLSYVSFWGIRQPYTDKLIF.

A note on this clone: TCRdb has a much larger clone's protein, which differs at residue 18 from the translation of this DNA, likely because of a read error; what is shown is the protein translated from the DNA. This chain links TRDV2 with TRDJ1; 9 bases line up with TRDD3. CDR3 length: 19 residues. The germline V gene encodes CDR1 GEAIGNYY and CDR2 EKD. This CDR3 reads CACDSFRTGGPPYTDKLTF. The CDR3 DNA reads TGTGCCTGTGACTCCTTCCGTACTGGGGGACCCCCGTACACCGATAAACTCACCTTT.

A note on this clone: With a far larger clone one base away, a read error is the likely cause. In the same sample, other DNA sequences code for this CDR3. There is no J gene call, but TRDV1 is given as the V gene; the DNA was not compared with TRDD3, the D call given in the table. Germline V lookup: CDR1 TSWWSYY, CDR2 QGS. CDR3 size: 21 residues. The CDR3: CALGSPPGKYGSGADTDKLIF. DNA of the CDR3: TGTGCTCTTGGGTCCCCTCCAGGGAAATACGGTTCTGGGGCCGACACCGATAAGCTCATCTTT.

This clone was observed many times. The chain uses TRDV2 and TRDJ3; 8 bases map to TRDD3. The V gene's germline CDR1 is GEAIGNYY and CDR2 EKD. Trimming removed 2 bases from V and 0 bases from J; junction bases left unmatched: 8. This CDR3 has 19 residues. The CDR3 here is CACDNTGGPSSWDTRQMFF. CDR3 coding DNA: TGTGCCTGTGACAATACTGGGGGGCCGAGCTCCTGGGACACCCGACAGATGTTTTTC.

About this clone itself: Translating this DNA gives a protein that differs at residue 13 from the TCRdb one, which belongs to a much larger clone; a read error is likely, and the protein shown is this translation. This chain joins TRDV2 and TRDJ1; 9 bases map to TRDD3. As TCRdb names no J gene, one was assigned here on the basis of a DNA match to germline. J was trimmed by 0 bases and V by 0 bases; bases with no gene match: 28. The CDR3 is made up of 24 amino acids. The germline CDR1 and CDR2 sequences are GEAIGNYY and EKD. CDR3 protein: CACDTVRPSPSPTWGMGYTDKLIF. The CDR3, as DNA: TGTGCCTGTGACACCGTTCGTCCCTCCCCTAGCCCAACCTGGGGGATGGGGTACACCGATAAACTCATCTTT.

As for this clone: For this DNA, TCRdb reports the protein of a much larger clone, which diverges at residue 12, most likely from a read error; the protein presented here is translated directly from the DNA. This chain connects TRDV1 to TRDJ1; 8 bases agree with TRDD3. TCRdb does not report a J gene; here it was assigned by matching the DNA to germline references. V lost 3 bases to trimming and J lost 5 bases; unmatched junction nucleotides: 26. CDR1 is TSWWSYY, CDR2 QGS, per germline. This CDR3 comprises 21 residues. The DNA of the CDR3 is TGTGCTCTTGGGGAGGAAGGGGCCTTCCCAATACCGGGGGATAGATCGGATAAACTCATCTTT. It is translated as CALGEEGAFPIPGDRSDKLIF.

To note about this clone: This DNA's translation and the protein TCRdb lists, from a much larger clone, do not match at residue 6, likely due to a read error; the protein shown is translated from the DNA. Within the sample, other DNA sequences also encode this same CDR3. V and J are TRDV2 and TRDJ1; TRDD3 is a possible D gene (5 bases). Here the J gene was assigned by germline matching of the DNA, as TCRdb has none. The CDR3 loop spans 15 amino acids. Looked up from germline, CDR1 is GEAIGNYY and CDR2 is EKD. Trimming pared 0 bases from V and 4 bases from J, leaving 14 bases between. The chain's CDR3 is CACDTAGGLGDKLIF. In DNA, the CDR3 is TGTGCCTGTGACACCGCCGGGGGCCTTGGCGATAAACTCATCTTT.

In the case of this clone: This likely came from a read error, as a far larger clone is one base away. Other DNA sequences in this sample translate to the same CDR3. The J gene is uncalled and the V gene is TRDV1; the table gives TRDD3 as D, unverified against the DNA. This CDR3 is 20 amino acids long. Per the germline V gene, CDR1 is TSWWSYY and CDR2 is QGS. DNA of the CDR3: TGTGCTCTTGGGGAACAAAGGGGCTCCCCACGATGGGATAAAGCCGATAAACTAATCTTT. This sequence encodes CALGEQRGSPRWDKADKLIF.

This clone was detected many times. TCRdb's protein for this DNA is that of a much larger clone and differs from the translation at residue 5, likely a read error; the protein shown is the DNA translation. The chain's CDR3 is CACDAEDRLTGGPHTDKLIF. In nucleotides, the CDR3 is TGTGCCTGTGACGCCGAAGACAGGTTGACTGGGGGTCCACACACCGATAAACTCATCTTT. V and J are TRDV2 and TRDJ1, with 8 bases identical to TRDD3. Germline CDR1 GEAIGNYY, CDR2 EKD. The junction had 20 bases not matched to a gene; V was cut back by 3 bases and J by 0 bases. The CDR3 sequence is 20 residues long.

Concerning this clone: TCRdb shows a much larger clone's protein in place of this DNA's translation, and the two differ at residue 21, likely through a read error; the protein shown is translated from the DNA. The chain uses TRDV1 and TRDJ1; 9 bases agree with TRDD3. TCRdb does not report a J gene; here it was assigned by matching the DNA to germline references. The germline CDR1 and CDR2 sequences are TSWWSYY and QGS. The CDR3 totals 24 residues. CDR3 in DNA: TGTGCTCTTGGGGAAGTAAGCGCAGATCCAATCAGCTACTGGGGGAACCAGTACACCGATAGACTCATCTTT. Amino acids: CALGEVSADPISYWGNQYTDRLIF.

In its sample, this clone was seen many times. The rearrangement links TRDV1 to TRDJ1; 8 nucleotides agree with TRDD3. J gave up 3 bases and V 0 bases, and 9 bases lay outside the gene matches. This CDR3 comprises 17 residues. The germline gives CDR1 TSWWSYY, CDR2 QGS. DNA for the CDR3: TGTGCTCTTGGGGAACTAAGGACTGGGGGTCTCTCCGATAAACTCATCTTT. Residues: CALGELRTGGLSDKLIF.